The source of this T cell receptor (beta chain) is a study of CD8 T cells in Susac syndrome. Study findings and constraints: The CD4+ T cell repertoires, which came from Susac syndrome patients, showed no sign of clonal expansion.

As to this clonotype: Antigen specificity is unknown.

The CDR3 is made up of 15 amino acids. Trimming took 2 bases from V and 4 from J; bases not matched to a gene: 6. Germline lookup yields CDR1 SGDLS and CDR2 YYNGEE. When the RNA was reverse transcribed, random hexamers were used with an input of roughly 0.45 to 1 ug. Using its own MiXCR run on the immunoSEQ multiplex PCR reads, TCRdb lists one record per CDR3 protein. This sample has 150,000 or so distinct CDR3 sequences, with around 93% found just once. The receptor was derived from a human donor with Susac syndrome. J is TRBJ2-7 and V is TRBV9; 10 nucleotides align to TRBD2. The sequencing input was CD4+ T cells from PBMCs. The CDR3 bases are TGTGCCAGCAGCGTCGGACTAGCGGAGCCATACGAGCAGTACTTC. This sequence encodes CASSVGLAEPYEQYF.